This T cell receptor (beta chain) was observed in a study of cytomegalovirus exposure and HLA in healthy donors (TCRdb year 2017). Background on the whole study: In an earlier analysis of 587 of the donors, under 300 Gb of sequence data and roughly 100 million unique TCR beta sequences from about 179 million T cells were reported. An early release covering 550 to 650 HLA-typed donors comprised roughly 300 gigabases of sequencing data and tens of millions of unique TCR sequences. The genetic ancestry cluster associated with self-reported Caucasian donors included roughly four fifths of the 398 genotyped donors. The study was designed to test whether signatures of past pathogen exposure could be identified by cataloging public T cell receptors. The study profiled the T cell repertoires of about 720 subjects by immunosequencing and related them to cytomegalovirus serostatus. A separate validation cohort of 100 to 150 different subjects was used in addition to the approximately 700-subject first cohort. To predict cytomegalovirus infection status, the study brought together high-throughput TCR immunosequencing, statistical association of individual TCRs with disease status, and machine learning. A later analysis re-analyzed previously published TCR beta repertoires from hundreds of donors and added high-resolution HLA genotyping to study TCR occurrence patterns. Rather than drawing on any new phenotypic data, the later analysis identified candidate immune exposures from TCR beta sequences and the way those sequences occurred across donors. An earlier analysis of some 500 of the donors used high-throughput TCR beta sequencing to judge whether each TCR beta V gene segment behaved as functional or pseudogenic. Alongside the repertoire data, information on donor age, sex, ethnicity and CMV serostatus was compiled. Genome-wide SNP genotypes for about 65% of the roughly 670 donors were used in a later genetic analysis, which treated that subset as a discovery cohort. Every repertoire in the discovery cohort had been generated on one and the same sequencing platform. HLA typing covered class I and class II loci at four-digit resolution. Typing coverage varied by locus: about 629-640 donors for A, B, C, DRB1 and DQB1; approximately 500 for DQA1; around 610 for DPA1; 450 to 480 for DPB1. About five DR-DQ haplotypes were treated as single units for association and clustering because of strong linkage in the cohort. Across 300 to 500 genotyped donors of the cohort, an average of roughly 250,000 unique TCR beta nucleotide sequences per donor were sequenced, and 15% to 20% of those sequences were non-productive.

The cohort consisted of hundreds of healthy bone marrow donors. At the time of sampling, every cohort member was nominally healthy, though immune exposures that went unrecorded were likely present. The donor tested CMV seropositive, placing the donor among the 289 seropositive members of the cohort. A peripheral blood sample was collected from each donor, and TCR beta sequencing was performed on peripheral blood mononuclear cells. The Qiagen DNeasy Blood Extraction Kit was used to extract genomic DNA from the blood cell samples. Library construction relied on the immunoSEQ multiplex PCR assay. A mixture of 60 forward primers for TCR Vbeta segments and 13 reverse primers for TCR Jbeta segments was used in the multiplex PCR. A multiplex PCR assay on genomic DNA amplified the CDR3 region of rearranged TCR beta genes. The Illumina HiSeq System was used to sequence the amplified TCR beta libraries as 87-base-pair reads. Concerning the study's data processing: Across the 640 or so repertoires, a later analysis counted some 80 million unique TCR beta chains, around 10 million of which were shared by at least two donors. Raw reads were error-corrected and collapsed into unique sequences by a nearest-neighbor algorithm in which closely related sequences were merged to remove PCR and sequencing errors. Alignment of CDR3 sequences to IMGT reference sequences was used to assign V, D and J gene segments. Each retained sequence needed at least a six-nucleotide match to both a V gene segment and a J gene segment. Rearrangements were classified as productive when the CDR3 lacked stop codons and remained in frame with V and J, and all other rearrangements were classified as non-productive. CDR3 was defined by IMGT convention, running from the second conserved V-encoded cysteine to the conserved J-encoded phenylalanine. Sequences without an unambiguous match to a single V gene segment were excluded from the earlier analysis of 500 to 700 of the donors. An earlier analysis of about 590 of the donors classified V segments as functional when productive rearrangements were above 56.7% and as segregating when the standard deviation between donors was above 5%. To diagnose cytomegalovirus status from the catalog of TCR beta chain sequences, a statistical classification framework was built. In a later analysis, V and J genes were assigned by comparing TCR nucleotide sequences against IMGT/GENE-DB human TR gene sequences. A later analysis assigned CDR3 sequences and most-parsimonious VDJ recombination scenarios with the TCRdist pipeline. A later analysis defined each TCR beta chain by its CDR3 amino acid sequence plus V-gene family, and excluded reads lacking a unique V-gene family. As a way to deal with suspected cross-contamination and a sequencing artifact, a later analysis dropped 450 to 600 nucleotide sequences that were highly shared and had low generation probability. For each public chain, a later analysis derived a clonal expansion index from normalized ranks of inferred template counts within each repertoire. A later analysis computed generation probabilities with a VDJ recombination model fitted to out-of-frame rearrangements, and checked the results against IGoR. A later analysis scored TCR-TCR, TCR-HLA and TCR-CMV co-occurrence with hypergeometric tests, applying a repertoire-size bias correction to TCR pairs. In a later analysis, false discovery rates were estimated by permuting HLA or CMV assignments 20 times. A later analysis grouped co-occurring TCRs with DBSCAN, adding TCRdist sequence similarity when clustering within HLA-allele-positive subsets. For co-occurrence clustering, repertoires with fewer than 30,000 or more than 120,000 public chains were excluded, along with four or five repertoires with anomalous nucleotide sharing. This immuneACCESS table, as held by TCRdb, lists in-frame sequences with V and J called but not all clones. Of the missing ones, under half trace to an unresolved V gene in checked studies; the others have no known cause. The DNA gave D and trimming, while V, J and clone size come from that table. The sample table lists around 76,000 clones, about 73% of them with a count of one. Clones ranked in the top ten supply less than 10% of the sample.

V drops 6 bases and J drops 5 bases, leaving 8 bases in between. Via the germline V gene, CDR1 is MDHEN and CDR2 SYDVKM. The CDR3 measures 13 amino acids from cysteine to phenylalanine. CDR3 DNA only is kept here, 39 bases in frame from base 1. Regarding this clone: Its antigen specificity is not known. It has no much larger one-base neighbor in the sample; base qualities were not kept. Distinct nucleotide sequences in the sample also encode this CDR3.

Broader findings and caveats from the paper: Specific HLA alleles were associated with 15,000 to 20,000 TCR beta sequences at a false discovery rate of 0.05 in a later analysis. In this cohort, only TCR beta chains were sequenced, and detectable features were limited by the absence of alpha or paired-chain data. Three of the identified cytomegalovirus-associated TCR beta chains were confirmed in vitro to be specific for cytomegalovirus antigens. Across donors, most TCR sequences were observed very rarely, whereas some public TCRs were present in many individuals. Because the 87-base-pair reads could not distinguish some IMGT-functional V segments, including TRBV6-2 and TRBV6-3, those segments were excluded. In both the original and validation cohorts, the classifier was reported to diagnose cytomegalovirus status with high specificity and sensitivity. When HLA alleles, especially DR and DQ, strongly co-occurred, TCR associations were difficult to assign to individual alleles. In a later analysis, most CMV-associated TCR beta chains were found to appear HLA-restricted, with HLA associations seemingly driven largely by CMV exposure. In a later analysis, the rate of TCR association differed among HLA loci, with DRB1 alleles having the most associated TCRs and HLA-C alleles having the fewest. Because HLA typing was unavailable for some donors at each locus, only the typed subset was used in association tests. The authors suggested that the approach could potentially be generalized to other disease states and immunological phenotypes. A further reported finding was that TCR beta sequences accurately predicted the HLA-A and HLA-B alleles for most subjects in the first cohort. An earlier analysis of some 560 of the donors showed that most TCR beta V segments appeared in productive rearrangements either about 87% or about 30% of the time, which broadly matched IMGT annotations. CMV serostatus was the only immune exposure information available for the cohort. Linkage disequilibrium might explain the correlated functional status among segregating V segments, but an unknown experimental factor could not be ruled out. In a later analysis, several top co-occurrence clusters were reported to appear linked to parvovirus B19, influenza, CMV and Epstein-Barr virus. Because counts were too low, approximately 18 rarely observed V segments, including chromosome 9 orphons, were excluded from the earlier analysis of some 540 of the donors. A group of highly shared sequence variants was considered likely to be a technical artifact of the sequencing pipeline. In the study, some 180 TCR beta chains were listed as associated with cytomegalovirus. A later genetic analysis reported fewer N-insertions in productive TCRs among donors in an Asian-associated ancestry cluster than the roughly 700-donor mean. V-gene and J-gene trimming of TCR beta chains was associated with a missense DCLRE1C variant in a later genetic analysis, and the association was replicated in an independent cohort. In a later analysis, HLA-associated TCR beta chains were found to be more clonally expanded and to have lower generation probabilities than equally common non-associated chains. Presence/absence analyses assumed roughly uniform sequencing depth across donors, an assumption that may not hold.

The source of this sequence is a woman between 50 and 59 years old in good health and CMV-seropositive. Sequencing was done on a sample of PBMCs. The rearrangement combines TRBV28 with TRBJ1-6; the best D guess is TRBD1, with 5 bases matching. The CDR3 has the sequence CASSRVDNSPLHF. At the DNA level, the sequence is TGTGCCAGCAGCAGGGTAGATAATTCACCCCTCCACTTT. The variable domain in full, with residues beyond the CDR3 obtained from the reference TRBV28 and TRBJ1-6 genes, is DVKVTQSSRYLVKRTGEKVFLECVQDMDHENMFWYRQDPGLGLRLIYFSYDVKMKEKGDIPEGYSVSREKKERFSLILESASTNQTSMYLCASSRVDNSPLHFGNGTRLTVT.